This T cell receptor (beta chain) was retrieved from a study of graft-versus-host responses after intestinal transplantation listed by TCRdb under 2021. Background on the whole study: The transplants that recipients received were multivisceral, liver-intestinal, or isolated intestinal. Instead of going to the commercial service, samples from a few later patients were sequenced in-house on an Illumina MiSeq and processed with MiXCR. Graft-versus-host and host-versus-graft alloreactive T cell clones were tracked in the graft, circulation and bone marrow after intestinal transplantation using bulk TCR-beta CDR3 sequencing. The cohort enrolled 24 intestinal transplant recipients including one retransplant, and a few patients lacking pretransplant specimens were excluded. Alloreactive clones were identified by sequencing pre-transplant mixed lymphocyte reaction products and comparing them with unstimulated pre-transplant donor and recipient T cells. Donor T cell macrochimerism was defined as a peak of at least 4% donor T cells among recipient peripheral blood mononuclear cells. All recipients received anti-thymocyte globulin induction followed by maintenance tacrolimus and steroids for 3 to 4 years. Broader findings and caveats from the paper: High GvH to HvG T cell clonal ratios were observed in the allografts of patients with donor T cell macrochimerism. The relatively low number and heterogeneity of intestinal transplant patients limited the conclusions. GvH clones were detected in recipient bone marrow, and some of these GvH clones were observed earlier in ileal mucosa or blood, consistent with an intestinal mucosal origin. Peak levels of circulating GvH clones were associated with declines in HvG clones early after transplant.

The library was obtained by the immunoSEQ multiplex PCR assay. In most patients, genomic DNA was isolated using the Qiagen DNeasy Blood and Tissue Kit and sent frozen to Adaptive Biotechnologies for TCR sequencing. For most patients, high-throughput TCR-beta CDR3 sequencing of genomic DNA was performed by Adaptive Biotechnologies. The paper's processing steps were these. TCR sequencing data for over 15 patients were retrieved from Adaptive's ImmunoSEQ software; a few other patients were processed with MiXCR and VDJtools. To correct CD4 versus CD8 sorting errors, any sequence found in both subsets at a frequency ratio below 5:1 was removed. Because the origin of CDR3 nucleotide sequences shared between donor and recipient could not be assigned, those sequences were removed. To be classed as alloreactive, a clone needed at least 2-fold expansion over unstimulated cells and a minimum CFSE-low frequency of 0.002% (template counts) or 0.001% (read counts). Clones were considered mappable if detected in sequenced pre-transplant spleen, lymph node, or MLR CFSE-low populations of the donor or recipient. Cumulative frequency of alloreactive clones was calculated as a percentage of all sequences weighted by copy number. Drawn from immuneACCESS, this table holds only the in-frame rearrangements with V and J called that TCRdb kept. Clones are partly lost; checked studies trace under half to an unresolved V gene and leave the rest unexplained. V and J calls and clone size come straight from that table; D and trimming were deduced from the DNA. Present in this sample are about 120,000 clones, around nine tenths of which were seen just once. 0.18% of the sample rests with the top ten.

In regard to this clone: There is no known antigen for this receptor. The input lacks base qualities; no much larger clone sits a single base away.

What the time point label conveys for this sample: cells obtained before transplantation from donor or recipient. CD3+CD4+ and CD3+CD8+ populations were FACS-sorted from unstimulated pre-transplant donor and recipient cells taken from spleen or lymph nodes. CDR1 and CDR2 are drawn from the germline V gene (reference sequence): MNHEY, SMNVEV. The CDR3 spans 14 residues, from the cysteine through the phenylalanine. Only the CDR3 portion is preserved as DNA: 42 bases, with reading frame beginning at the first base. V lost 2 bases and J lost 7 bases, and the count of bases not matched to a germline gene is 5.

The chain couples TRBV27 to TRBJ1-2; TRBD1 agrees with 9 junctional bases. Specimen: unstimulated CD4+ T cells sorted from spleen or lymph node cells, collected before intestinal transplant. This TCR derives from a human donor who received an intestinal transplant. Here the CDR3 is given as CASSLKMDRGGYTF. The nucleotide sequence reads as follows: TGTGCCAGCAGTTTAAAAATGGACAGGGGTGGCTACACCTTC.